A single sample gave rise to the 8 T cell receptor beta chains below, sequenced in a study of T-cell memory formation after mild COVID-19. One entry per CDR3 protein, called by TCRdb with MiXCR from the 5' RACE reads. The sample yields about 620,000 distinct CDR3 sequences, roughly 18% seen once. Sequencing was done on a sample of PBMCs or a T cell subset sorted from them (not recorded which). These receptor sequences come from an adult woman who had mild COVID-19 (a few samples of this study predate the infection). Cell type and time point are not known.

This clonotype occurred a few times. An end of the junction does not agree with germline; a read error may underlie this. The V gene is TRBV6-6, the J gene TRBJ2-7; possibly TRBD2 for D (6 bases). The CDR3 has 14 residues. Germline-derived CDR1 and CDR2 are MNHNY and SVGAGI (reference sequence). CDR3 coding DNA: TGTGCCAGCAGTTACTTGGACTATTCCTTCGAGCAGTACTTC. It encodes CASSYLDYSFEQYF.

This clonotype turned up a few times. The chain uses TRBV7-9 and TRBJ2-2, with 9 positions matching TRBD1. This CDR3 has 15 residues. Germline CDR1 reads SEHNR; CDR2 reads FQNEAQ (reference sequence). The V and J ends lost 5 bases and 5 bases, in that order; junction bases with no gene match: 6. The CDR3 region is CASSRDRVNTGELFF. The CDR3 region has the DNA TGTGCCAGCAGCCGGGACAGGGTGAATACCGGGGAGCTGTTTTTT.

The CDR3 region has the DNA TGTGCCAGCAACATAGCGGGAGGTGGCAATGAGCAGTTCTTC. It encodes CASNIAGGGNEQFF. The rearrangement uses TRBV7-2 and TRBJ2-1, with TRBD2 matching over 10 bases. CDR3 length: 14 amino acids. In germline, CDR1 is SGHTA, CDR2 FQGNSA. The V and J ends lost 7 bases and 6 bases, in that order; junction bases with no gene match: 6.

The chain uses TRBV19 and TRBJ1-2; D ambiguous. V was cut by 1 base and J by 8 bases, with 11 bases left in between. CDR1 LNHDA and CDR2 SQIVND come from the germline V gene (reference sequence). This CDR3 is built from 13 residues. The CDR3 bases are TGTGCCAGTAGTATAGGCCCTCTTAGCGGCTACACCTTC. This translates into CASSIGPLSGYTF. Looking up the rest from reference TRBV19 and TRBJ1-2 gives the full variable domain: DGGITQSPKYLFRKEGQNVTLSCEQNLNHDAMYWYRQDPGQGLRLIYYSQIVNDFQKGDIAEGYSVSREKKESFPLTVTSAQKNPTAFYLCASSIGPLSGYTFGSGTRLTVV.

This clonotype turned up a few times. The gene calls are TRBV15 and TRBJ2-7; weak D call: TRBD2 (5 bases). Looked up from germline, CDR1 is LNHNV and CDR2 is YYDKDF (reference sequence). The CDR3 runs 14 residues. Between the trimmed V and J ends, which lost 1 base and 6 bases, there was a span of 13 bases. The CDR3 coding sequence is TGTGCCACCAGCAGAGGAGGGCCTGTCCGCGAGCAGTACTTC. Protein product: CATSRGGPVREQYF. Looking up the rest from reference TRBV15 and TRBJ2-7 gives the full variable domain: DAMVIQNPRYQVTQFGKPVTLSCSQTLNHNVMYWYQQKSSQAPKLLFHYYDKDFNNEADTPDNFQSRRPNTSFCFLDIRSPGLGDTAMYLCATSRGGPVREQYFGPGTRLTVT.

This clonotype appeared a single time. The rearrangement links TRBV18 to TRBJ1-1, with 8 bases matching TRBD1. The CDR3 has 15 residues. The V gene end was trimmed by 4 bases and the J gene end by 5 bases; junction bases not matched to a gene: 9. Germline V gene sequence: CDR1 KGHSH, CDR2 LQKENI. Here the CDR3 DNA reads TGTGCCAGCTCACTGGGACAGGTTGGTTTGACTGAAGCTTTCTTT. Translating it yields CASSLGQVGLTEAFF.

The rearrangement joins TRBV30 to TRBJ2-1; TRBD2 aligns across 8 bases. Germline CDR1 GTSNPN, CDR2 SVGIG (reference sequence). Trimming took 0 bases from V and 7 from J; bases not matched to a gene: 5. This CDR3 spans 14 amino acids. The CDR3, as DNA: TGTGCCTGGAGTGTCGGGACTAGAACGAATGAGCAGTTCTTC. Translating it yields CAWSVGTRTNEQFF. The full variable domain, with the rest looked up from reference TRBV30 and TRBJ2-1, is SQTIHQWPATLVQPVGSPLSLECTVEGTSNPNLYWYRQAAGRGLQLLFYSVGIGQISSEVPQNLSASRPQDRQFILSSKKLLLSDSGFYLCAWSVGTRTNEQFFGPGTRLTVL.

This chain joins TRBV5-1 and TRBJ2-5; 14 nucleotides match TRBD2. Germline lookup yields CDR1 SGHRS and CDR2 YFSETQ. J gave up 1 base and V 4 bases, and 9 bases lay outside the gene matches. This CDR3 has 18 residues. CDR3 coding DNA: TGCGCCAGCAGCCAAAGGACTAGCGGGGGGACCCTCCAAGAGACCCAGTACTTC. It encodes CASSQRTSGGTLQETQYF.